This is a list of T cell receptor beta chains from one sample in a study of CD8 T cells in ankylosing spondylitis. TCRdb recomputed calls from the 5' RACE reads with MiXCR, one row per CDR3 protein. The repertoire holds 400,000 to 450,000 distinct CDR3 sequences, with 17% as singletons. Sequencing was carried out using blood, either unsorted or a sorted T cell fraction (not recorded which). All receptors derive from a male donor with ankylosing spondylitis. Each CDR3 is given with its conserved first and last residue. D genes are given only for firm matches. Clone sizes are given selectively: once, few, many, or a class where the clone is expanded.

clone size: .
V gene: TRBV4-2
J gene: TRBJ2-2
D gene: .
CDR3 protein: CASSQETSMDGELFF
CDR3 DNA: TGTGCCAGCAGCCAAGAGACTAGTATGGACGGGGAGCTGTTTTTT

clone size: .
V gene: TRBV20-1
J gene: TRBJ1-4
D gene: .
CDR3 protein: CSASFGAGGEKLFF
CDR3 DNA: TGCAGTGCTAGTTTTGGTGCGGGTGGTGAAAAACTGTTTTTT

clone size: .
V gene: TRBV7-9
J gene: TRBJ1-4
D gene: .
CDR3 protein: CASSLRTAEKLFF
CDR3 DNA: TGTGCCAGCAGCCTAAGGACGGCTGAAAAACTGTTTTTT

clone size: few
V gene: TRBV20-1
J gene: TRBJ2-5
D gene: .
CDR3 protein: CSASTRQETQYF
CDR3 DNA: TGCAGTGCTAGTACTAGACAAGAGACCCAGTACTTC

clone size: .
V gene: TRBV12-3/TRBV12-4
J gene: TRBJ1-4
D gene: .
CDR3 protein: CASSLNPGEKLFF
CDR3 DNA: TGTGCCAGCAGTTTAAACCCCGGGGAAAAACTGTTTTTT

clone size: few
V gene: TRBV9
J gene: TRBJ2-3
D gene: .
CDR3 protein: CASSVDPGTDTQYF
CDR3 DNA: TGTGCCAGCAGCGTAGATCCAGGGACAGATACGCAGTATTTT

clone size: .
V gene: TRBV2
J gene: TRBJ2-2
D gene: .
CDR3 protein: CASRSTQTLNTGELFF
CDR3 DNA: TGTGCCAGCAGGTCGACCCAGACACTGAACACCGGGGAGCTGTTTTTT

clone size: .
V gene: TRBV5-6
J gene: TRBJ2-2
D gene: TRBD1
CDR3 protein: CASSYGTGGFGELFF
CDR3 DNA: TGTGCCAGCAGCTACGGGACAGGGGGCTTCGGGGAGCTGTTTTTT

clone size: few
V gene: TRBV9
J gene: TRBJ2-1
D gene: TRBD2
CDR3 protein: CASGRGTSGRNDEQFF
CDR3 DNA: TGTGCCAGCGGCAGGGGGACTAGCGGGAGAAACGATGAGCAGTTCTTC

clone size: .
V gene: TRBV24-1
J gene: TRBJ1-1
D gene: .
CDR3 protein: CATRATGGTYTEAFF
CDR3 DNA: TGTGCCACCAGGGCTACCGGGGGGACGTACACTGAAGCTTTCTTT

clone size: few
V gene: TRBV6-1
J gene: TRBJ1-5
D gene: .
CDR3 protein: CASNRDPASSNQPQHF
CDR3 DNA: TGTGCCAGCAACCGGGACCCCGCAAGTAGCAATCAGCCCCAGCATTTT

clone size: few
V gene: TRBV5-1
J gene: TRBJ1-1
D gene: TRBD1
CDR3 protein: CASSLQGARNTEAFF
CDR3 DNA: TGCGCCAGCAGCTTGCAGGGGGCCCGGAACACTGAAGCTTTCTTT

clone size: few
V gene: TRBV9
J gene: TRBJ2-1
D gene: .
CDR3 protein: CASSVGAYNEQFF
CDR3 DNA: TGTGCCAGCAGCGTCGGGGCCTACAATGAGCAGTTCTTC

clone size: few
V gene: TRBV6-5
J gene: TRBJ1-4
D gene: .
CDR3 protein: CASSYSTQGIGKLFF
CDR3 DNA: TGTGCCAGCAGTTACTCGACCCAGGGGATTGGGAAACTGTTTTTT

clone size: many
V gene: TRBV6-1
J gene: TRBJ1-2
D gene: TRBD1
CDR3 protein: CASSGQGNYYGYTF
CDR3 DNA: TGTGCCAGCAGCGGACAGGGTAACTACTATGGCTACACCTTC

clone size: .
V gene: TRBV20-1
J gene: TRBJ1-5
D gene: TRBD1
CDR3 protein: CSATPHRGPNQPQHF
CDR3 DNA: TGCAGTGCCACCCCCCACAGGGGGCCCAATCAGCCCCAGCATTTT

clone size: .
V gene: TRBV5-5
J gene: TRBJ2-7
D gene: TRBD1
CDR3 protein: CASSFGTGIYEQYF
CDR3 DNA: TGTGCCAGCAGCTTCGGGACAGGGATATACGAGCAGTACTTC

clone size: few
V gene: TRBV11-2
J gene: TRBJ1-2
D gene: .
CDR3 protein: CASSVRDTQTYGYTF
CDR3 DNA: TGTGCCAGCAGCGTCCGGGACACCCAAACCTATGGCTACACCTTC

clone size: few
V gene: TRBV12-3/TRBV12-4
J gene: TRBJ1-5
D gene: .
CDR3 protein: CASGVGYNQPQHF
CDR3 DNA: TGTGCCAGCGGGGTGGGTTACAATCAGCCCCAGCATTTT

clone size: .
V gene: TRBV5-1
J gene: TRBJ2-1
D gene: .
CDR3 protein: CASSPVGSGSSEQFF
CDR3 DNA: TGCGCCAGCAGCCCGGTGGGGTCAGGGAGCAGTGAGCAGTTCTTC

clone size: few
V gene: TRBV27
J gene: TRBJ2-1
D gene: .
CDR3 protein: CASSSKSSYNEQFF
CDR3 DNA: TGTGCCAGCAGTTCTAAGTCGTCCTACAATGAGCAGTTCTTC

clone size: few
V gene: TRBV5-1
J gene: TRBJ2-5
D gene: .
CDR3 protein: CASSSSDQETQYF
CDR3 DNA: TGCGCCAGCAGCTCTAGCGATCAAGAGACCCAGTACTTC

clone size: few
V gene: TRBV20-1
J gene: TRBJ2-7
D gene: TRBD2
CDR3 protein: CSVITGGSYEQYF
CDR3 DNA: TGCAGTGTAATAACGGGAGGCTCCTACGAGCAGTACTTC

clone size: .
V gene: TRBV7-2
J gene: TRBJ2-2
D gene: .
CDR3 protein: CASSPVGGDTGELFF
CDR3 DNA: TGTGCCAGCAGCCCCGTAGGGGGGGACACCGGGGAGCTGTTTTTT

clone size: few
V gene: TRBV28
J gene: TRBJ1-4
D gene: .
CDR3 protein: CASSPSLAGLNEKLFF
CDR3 DNA: TGTGCCAGCAGCCCGTCACTCGCAGGGCTTAATGAAAAACTGTTTTTT

clone size: few
V gene: TRBV5-1
J gene: TRBJ2-3
D gene: TRBD1
CDR3 protein: CASSLDRGLTDTQYF
CDR3 DNA: TGCGCCAGCAGCTTGGACAGGGGGCTAACAGATACGCAGTATTTT

clone size: few
V gene: TRBV11-2
J gene: TRBJ1-5
D gene: .
CDR3 protein: CASSSAGVGQPQHF
CDR3 DNA: TGTGCCAGCAGCTCGGCCGGGGTGGGCCAGCCCCAGCATTTT

clone size: .
V gene: TRBV6-1
J gene: TRBJ1-2
D gene: .
CDR3 protein: CASSTGGQFGARGYTF
CDR3 DNA: TGTGCCAGCAGCACGGGGGGCCAGTTTGGGGCCAGGGGCTACACCTTC

clone size: .
V gene: TRBV20-1
J gene: TRBJ1-1
D gene: .
CDR3 protein: CSAYGNMNTEAFF
CDR3 DNA: TGCAGTGCTTATGGGAATATGAACACTGAAGCTTTCTTT

clone size: few
V gene: TRBV29-1
J gene: TRBJ1-1
D gene: TRBD1
CDR3 protein: CSSRRQGATNTEAFF
CDR3 DNA: TGCAGCTCCAGACGACAGGGGGCGACCAACACTGAAGCTTTCTTT

clone size: .
V gene: TRBV25-1
J gene: TRBJ2-1
D gene: .
CDR3 protein: CASSEFHRVGSYNEQFF
CDR3 DNA: TGTGCCAGCAGTGAATTCCACCGAGTTGGCTCCTACAATGAGCAGTTCTTC

clone size: few
V gene: TRBV28
J gene: TRBJ2-3
D gene: TRBD2
CDR3 protein: CASKSPWTSRGTDTQYF
CDR3 DNA: TGTGCCAGCAAGTCCCCTTGGACTAGTCGTGGCACAGATACGCAGTATTTT

clone size: .
V gene: TRBV20-1
J gene: TRBJ1-1
D gene: TRBD1
CDR3 protein: CSAKDRGNTEAFF
CDR3 DNA: TGCAGTGCTAAGGACAGGGGGAACACTGAAGCTTTCTTT

clone size: few
V gene: TRBV25-1
J gene: TRBJ2-7
D gene: .
CDR3 protein: CASSEWDPGQTYEQYF
CDR3 DNA: TGTGCCAGCAGTGAATGGGACCCGGGACAAACCTACGAGCAGTACTTC

clone size: .
V gene: TRBV30
J gene: TRBJ2-5
D gene: TRBD1
CDR3 protein: CACTQGAGETQYF
CDR3 DNA: TGTGCCTGCACACAGGGGGCCGGAGAGACCCAGTACTTC

clone size: .
V gene: TRBV6-1
J gene: TRBJ2-2
D gene: .
CDR3 protein: CASSPQTGLANTGELFF
CDR3 DNA: TGTGCCAGCAGTCCTCAGACAGGACTCGCGAACACCGGGGAGCTGTTTTTT

clone size: .
V gene: TRBV27
J gene: TRBJ2-7
D gene: .
CDR3 protein: CASSPTRLGPYEQYF
CDR3 DNA: TGTGCCAGCAGTCCGACCCGACTGGGACCCTACGAGCAGTACTTC